The rows below give T cell receptor beta chains drawn from one sample of a study of blood T cell repertoires in COVID-19. Generated by immunoSEQ multiplex PCR, the TCRdb table keeps only in-frame clones and is missing some. The repertoire includes almost 400,000 clones, roughly 90% of them detected once, and approximately 0.96% sits in the top ten. The sequenced sample consisted of PBMCs or T cells enriched from blood (not recorded which). All receptors derive from a woman aged 30 to 39 with acute COVID-19. Each CDR3 is given with its conserved first and last residue. A D gene is named only where the DNA matches it firmly. Clone size is not always given. Where it is, it says once, few, many or a class for expanded clones.

v_call	d_call	clone_size	j_call	cdr3_aa	cdr3_nt
TRBV24-1	-	-	TRBJ1-3	CATSDRDRNTIYF	TGTGCCACCAGTGATCGGGACAGAAACACCATATATTTT
TRBV3-1/TRBV3-2	-	-	TRBJ2-1	CASSPFGGQSSYNEQFF	TGTGCCAGCAGCCCCTTCGGGGGGCAAAGCTCCTACAATGAGCAGTTCTTC
TRBV7-3	TRBD1	once	TRBJ2-1	CASSSDRGSYNEQFF	TGTGCCAGCAGTTCCGACAGGGGGTCCTACAATGAGCAGTTCTTC
TRBV9	-	-	TRBJ2-3	CASSVALTSTDTQYF	TGTGCCAGCAGCGTAGCTTTAACTAGCACAGATACGCAGTATTTT
TRBV19	-	once	TRBJ2-7	CASSTRQSSYEQYF	TGTGCCAGTAGTACACGACAGAGCTCCTACGAGCAGTACTTC
TRBV7-8	-	-	TRBJ2-1	CASSPGHSSYNEQFF	TGTGCCAGCAGCCCTGGACACAGCTCCTACAATGAGCAGTTCTTC
TRBV12-5	TRBD1	-	TRBJ1-2	CASGLVIRGQPYGQYGYTF	TGTGCTAGTGGTTTGGTCATCAGGGGACAGCCTTATGGGCAATATGGCTACACCTTC
TRBV7-9	-	-	TRBJ1-4	CASSSTAATNEKLFF	TGTGCCAGCAGCTCCACAGCTGCAACTAATGAAAAACTGTTTTTT
TRBV19	-	-	TRBJ1-4	CASKKFPTSPEKLFF	TGTGCCAGTAAGAAATTCCCGACAAGCCCTGAAAAACTGTTTTTT
TRBV19	-	once	TRBJ2-7	CASSIGGGLTYEQYF	TGTGCCAGTAGTATCGGTGGGGGGTTGACCTACGAGCAGTACTTC
TRBV5-1	TRBD1	-	TRBJ2-7	CASRDGQGLGYEQYF	TGCGCCAGCAGAGACGGACAGGGCCTCGGTTACGAGCAGTACTTC
TRBV6-2/TRBV6-3	-	-	TRBJ1-5	CASSYSRVERYSNQPQHF	TGTGCCAGCAGTTACTCGAGGGTTGAGCGATATAGCAATCAGCCCCAGCATTTT
TRBV5-1	TRBD1	-	TRBJ1-2	CASSLEGTGAYGYTF	TGCGCCAGCAGCTTGGAGGGGACAGGGGCCTATGGCTACACCTTC
TRBV11-2	TRBD1	once	TRBJ2-7	CASSSGQGAREQYF	TGTGCCAGCAGCTCGGGACAGGGGGCACGGGAGCAGTACTTC
TRBV9	-	-	TRBJ2-3	CASSVAAGRRTDTQYF	TGTGCCAGCAGCGTAGCGGCGGGGCGCCGCACAGATACGCAGTATTTT
TRBV7-9	TRBD2	-	TRBJ2-2	CASSGLAGGYGELFF	TGTGCCAGCTCCGGACTAGCGGGGGGTTATGGGGAGCTGTTTTTT
TRBV5-5	-	-	TRBJ2-7	CASSLRGAQPYEQYF	TGTGCCAGCAGCTTGCGGGGGGCCCAACCCTACGAGCAGTACTTC
TRBV7-2	-	once	TRBJ2-7	CASSFRDNSAIYEQYF	TGTGCCAGCAGCTTTCGGGACAACTCCGCGATTTACGAGCAGTACTTC
TRBV5-6	-	-	TRBJ1-1	CASTPVGRNTEAFF	TGTGCCAGCACCCCAGTAGGGAGGAACACTGAAGCTTTCTTT
TRBV2	-	-	TRBJ1-2	CASSDDYGYTF	TGTGCCAGCAGTGACGACTATGGCTACACCTTC
TRBV12-5	-	once	TRBJ1-1	CASGLVRWNTEAFF	TGTGCTAGTGGTTTGGTTCGGTGGAACACTGAAGCTTTCTTT
TRBV5-4	-	-	TRBJ2-7	CASSWGGYEQYF	TGTGCCAGCAGCTGGGGCGGCTACGAGCAGTACTTC
TRBV7-2	TRBD2	few	TRBJ2-7	CASSLGSGGQYEQYF	TGTGCCAGCAGCTTAGGTAGCGGGGGACAGTACGAGCAGTACTTC
TRBV5-4	TRBD1	few	TRBJ2-1	CASSGRTGGPEQFF	TGTGCCAGCAGCGGACGAACAGGGGGTCCTGAGCAGTTCTTC
TRBV19	TRBD2	-	TRBJ2-1	CASSLRLAGGFSSYNEQFF	TGTGCCAGTAGTTTGCGACTAGCGGGGGGCTTTAGCTCCTACAATGAGCAGTTCTTC
TRBV30	TRBD1	-	TRBJ2-7	CAWSFKLIGTGDDEQYF	TGTGCCTGGAGTTTCAAACTTATTGGGACAGGGGACGACGAGCAGTACTTC
TRBV9	-	-	TRBJ2-1	CASSVEISNNEQFF	TGTGCCAGCAGCGTAGAAATTAGTAACAATGAGCAGTTCTTC
TRBV7-8	-	-	TRBJ1-5	CASSLVGLAGQPQHF	TGTGCCAGCAGCTTAGTGGGCCTGGCTGGTCAGCCCCAGCATTTT
TRBV5-4	TRBD2	-	TRBJ2-5	CASSQGLAGGYQETQYF	TGTGCCAGCAGCCAGGGACTAGCGGGGGGTTATCAAGAGACCCAGTACTTC
TRBV9	TRBD1	-	TRBJ1-3	CASSAPTGTGGNTIYF	TGTGCCAGCAGCGCCCCAACCGGGACAGGGGGAAACACCATATATTTT
TRBV2	-	-	TRBJ1-3	CASIGSTSGNTIYF	TGTGCCAGCATTGGTTCTACCTCTGGAAACACCATATATTTT
TRBV7-3	-	-	TRBJ2-3	CASSLGRGGDGGTQYF	TGTGCCAGCAGCCTAGGTCGCGGTGGAGATGGTGGTACGCAGTATTTT
TRBV19	TRBD1	few	TRBJ2-1	CASTPSRDRTYNEQFF	TGTGCCAGTACCCCATCCCGGGACAGGACCTACAATGAGCAGTTCTTC
TRBV10-1	-	-	TRBJ2-7	CASSAQGTYEQYF	TGCGCCAGCAGTGCCCAGGGTACCTACGAGCAGTACTTC
TRBV7-9	-	-	TRBJ2-3	CASSSSTGSQTDTQYF	TGTGCCAGCAGCTCCTCGACAGGCTCGCAAACAGATACGCAGTATTTT
TRBV7-3	-	-	TRBJ2-2	CASSRYAGELFF	TGTGCCAGCAGCCGGTATGCCGGGGAGCTGTTTTTT
TRBV15	-	-	TRBJ2-3	CATSREAIPGHASTDTQYF	TGTGCCACCAGCAGAGAGGCCATCCCGGGACATGCTAGCACAGATACGCAGTATTTT
TRBV5-1	-	-	TRBJ1-1	CASRADSLFEAFF	TGCGCCAGCAGGGCGGACAGCCTATTTGAAGCTTTCTTT
TRBV5-1	TRBD1	-	TRBJ1-1	CASSLDRGRVSSTEAFF	TGCGCCAGCAGCCTCGACAGGGGGCGCGTCTCTTCGACTGAAGCTTTCTTT
TRBV15	TRBD1	-	TRBJ1-2	CATSRDPGTGESGYTF	TGTGCCACCAGCAGAGATCCCGGGACAGGGGAGAGTGGCTACACCTTC
TRBV21-1	-	-	TRBJ2-1	CASSIRLAGYNEQFF	TGTGCCAGCAGCATTCGACTAGCGGGGTACAATGAGCAGTTCTTC
TRBV7-3	TRBD1	-	TRBJ2-7	CASSWDRGSEQYF	TGTGCCAGCAGCTGGGACAGGGGTTCCGAGCAGTACTTC
TRBV2	-	-	TRBJ2-1	CASSEALETGKREQFF	TGTGCCAGCAGTGAAGCGCTCGAAACAGGGAAACGTGAGCAGTTCTTC
TRBV9	-	few	TRBJ1-5	CASSPGSGSQPQHF	TGTGCCAGCAGCCCGGGGAGTGGCTCGCAGCCCCAGCATTTT
TRBV11-1	TRBD2	few	TRBJ2-1	CASSGLAGASYNEQFF	TGTGCCAGCAGTGGACTAGCGGGGGCCTCCTACAATGAGCAGTTCTTC
TRBV24-1	TRBD2	-	TRBJ2-3	CATSDGLVRDGDTQYF	TGTGCCACCAGCGATGGACTAGTGCGTGATGGGGATACGCAGTATTTT
TRBV7-2	TRBD2	-	TRBJ2-3	CASSSQAGAQTDTQYF	TGTGCCAGCAGCTCACAAGCGGGGGCCCAGACAGATACGCAGTATTTT
TRBV7-9	-	-	TRBJ2-3	CASSLAGGFTDTQYF	TGTGCCAGCAGCTTAGCTGGGGGGTTCACAGATACGCAGTATTTT
TRBV10-3	-	-	TRBJ2-1	CAISESIRDEQFF	TGTGCCATCAGTGAGTCGATACGGGATGAGCAGTTCTTC
TRBV5-4	-	-	TRBJ2-3	CASSRLPDSQNPTDTQYF	TGTGCCAGCAGCAGACTGCCGGACAGCCAAAACCCCACAGATACGCAGTATTTT
TRBV10-3	-	-	TRBJ1-5	CAISESGGAPVPQHF	TGTGCCATCAGTGAGTCGGGAGGGGCCCCGGTGCCCCAGCATTTT
TRBV6-1	TRBD1	-	TRBJ1-2	CASSEIPGQGASNYGYTF	TGTGCCAGCAGCGAAATACCGGGACAGGGGGCCTCTAACTATGGCTACACCTTC
TRBV5-6	-	-	TRBJ1-3	CASSVYLSGNTIYF	TGTGCCAGCAGCGTTTATCTCTCTGGAAACACCATATATTTT
TRBV6-2/TRBV6-3	-	-	TRBJ2-1	CASSYGARKQFF	TGTGCCAGCAGTTACGGGGCTAGAAAGCAGTTCTTC